The 24 T cell receptor beta chains below all came from one sample that was sequenced in a study of cytomegalovirus exposure and HLA in healthy donors. Both 60 Vbeta primers and 13 Jbeta primers went into the PCR. The assay was immunoSEQ multiplex PCR, and TCRdb's table has in-frame clones only and misses some. The table records around 150,000 clones, 78% of them present only once. Sequenced material: PBMCs. These receptor sequences come from a male donor in good health and CMV-seronegative.

The chain has TRBV9 and TRBJ2-7; 7 nucleotides align to TRBD2. Germline V gene lookup returns CDR1 SGDLS and CDR2 YYNGEE. V lost 0 bases and J lost 7; bases outside the gene matches: 4. The CDR3 totals 13 residues. The CDR3 spells CASSVDAGVEQYF. CDR3 DNA: TGTGCCAGCAGCGTAGATGCGGGAGTTGAGCAGTACTTC.

This clone came up once. The V and J genes are TRBV9 and TRBJ1-1; weak D call: TRBD1 (5 bases). The ends were cut back, 3 bases at V and 4 bases at J, with 25 bases in the middle. Germline V gene data show CDR1 as SGDLS and CDR2 as YYNGEE. This CDR3 comprises 18 residues. The CDR3 region is CASSATIRGASSGTEAFF. As DNA, the CDR3 is TGTGCCAGCAGCGCCACGATAAGGGGCGCCAGTTCGGGCACTGAAGCTTTCTTT.

This chain links TRBV18 with TRBJ2-5; possibly TRBD2 for D (5 bases). CDR1 and CDR2 (germline): KGHSH, LQKENI. Trimming stripped 6 bases from V and 2 bases from J, with 10 bases between. The CDR3 has 13 residues. The CDR3 protein is CASSGELQETQYF. The CDR3 nucleotides are TGTGCCAGCTCCGGGGAGCTACAAGAGACCCAGTACTTC.

The chain carries TRBV7-3 and TRBJ1-2; 8 bases match TRBD1. CDR3 length: 14 residues. J gave up 6 bases and V 5 bases, and 8 bases lay outside the gene matches. CDR1 and CDR2 from the germline V gene are SGHTA and FQGTGA. The CDR3 loop reads CASSNQGAPDGYTF. The CDR3 DNA reads as TGTGCCAGCAGCAATCAGGGGGCCCCAGATGGCTACACCTTC. The variable domain in full, completed from reference TRBV7-3 and TRBJ1-2, reads GAGVSQTPSNKVTEKGKYVELRCDPISGHTALYWYRQSLGQGPEFLIYFQGTGAADDSGLPNDRFFAVRPEGSVSTLKIQRTERGDSAVYLCASSNQGAPDGYTFGSGTRLTVV.

The chain combines TRBV21-1 with TRBJ2-7; the table calls TRBD2, which could not be checked here. TRBV21-1 is given as a pseudogene. The CDR3 consists of 19 residues. This CDR3 reads CASSKGAGGLDGVTYEQYF. The CDR3 DNA follows: TGTGCCAGCAGCAAAGGAGCGGGAGGGCTCGACGGCGTTACCTACGAGCAGTACTTC.

This rearrangement joins TRBV30 to TRBJ2-7, with TRBD1 matching over 9 bases. CDR1 GTSNPN and CDR2 SVGIG come from the germline V gene (reference sequence). This CDR3 has 12 residues. J gave up 3 bases and V 6 bases, and 3 bases lay outside the gene matches. The CDR3 spells CACAGQGYEQYF. CDR3 nucleotides: TGTGCCTGCGCGGGACAGGGCTACGAGCAGTACTTC.

This clone has just a few counts. Other DNA sequences from this sample encode an identical CDR3 as well. The J gene is TRBJ2-1, the V gene TRBV19, with D unresolved. The CDR3 is made up of 14 amino acids. Trimming pared 4 bases from V and 0 bases from J, leaving 7 bases between. The germline V gene encodes CDR1 LNHDA and CDR2 SQIVND (reference sequence). The chain's CDR3 is CASSTGSSYNEQFF. In nucleotides, the CDR3 is TGTGCCAGTAGTACAGGTAGCTCCTACAATGAGCAGTTCTTC. The entire variable domain, with the rest obtained from reference TRBV19 and TRBJ2-1, is as follows: DGGITQSPKYLFRKEGQNVTLSCEQNLNHDAMYWYRQDPGQGLRLIYYSQIVNDFQKGDIAEGYSVSREKKESFPLTVTSAQKNPTAFYLCASSTGSSYNEQFFGPGTRLTVL.

As for this clone: One end of the junction fails to match germline, which may point to a read error. V gene TRBV7-9 combines with J gene TRBJ1-1; D is ambiguous. Germline-derived CDR1 and CDR2 are SEHNR and FQNEAQ (reference sequence). This CDR3 has 13 residues. CDR3 residues: CSSSLVLEDEAFF. CDR3 DNA: TGTTCCAGCAGCTTAGTTCTGGAGGATGAAGCTTTCTTT. Filled out from reference TRBV7-9 and TRBJ1-1, the complete variable domain reads DTGVSQNPRHKITKRGQNVTFRCDPISEHNRLYWYRQTLGQGPEFLTYFQNEAQLEKSRLLSDRFSAERPKGSFSTLEIQRTEQGDSAMYLCSSSLVLEDEAFFGQGTRLTVV.

The chain's CDR3 is CASSFRSGQGGNTEAFF. The DNA of the CDR3 is TGTGCCAGTAGTTTTCGATCGGGACAGGGGGGTAACACTGAAGCTTTCTTT. V gene TRBV19 combines with J gene TRBJ1-1; 11 bases are shared with TRBD1. This CDR3 contains 17 residues. The germline gives CDR1 LNHDA, CDR2 SQIVND (reference sequence). V was clipped by 5 bases and J by 2 bases; unmatched bases: 10.

This clone was counted once. V usage is TRBV7-9 and J usage is TRBJ1-1; D is ambiguous. This CDR3 region has 11 residues. CDR1 and CDR2 (germline): SEHNR, FQNEAQ (reference sequence). V lost 1 base, J lost 11 bases, and 8 bases lay in between. The DNA of the CDR3 is TGTGCCAGCAGCTTAGTATGGGAGGCTTTCTTT. Translating it yields CASSLVWEAFF. The entire variable domain, with the rest obtained from reference TRBV7-9 and TRBJ1-1, is as follows: DTGVSQNPRHKITKRGQNVTFRCDPISEHNRLYWYRQTLGQGPEFLTYFQNEAQLEKSRLLSDRFSAERPKGSFSTLEIQRTEQGDSAMYLCASSLVWEAFFGQGTRLTVV.

The rearrangement joins TRBV27 to TRBJ2-1, with D perhaps TRBD1 (6 bases). The CDR3 contains 15 residues. Germline values: CDR1 MNHEY, CDR2 SMNVEV (reference sequence). V was shortened by 6 bases and J by 10 bases, with 22 bases between the two germline ends. The CDR3 bases are TGTGCCAGCAGCGCAAATAATCAGGGGATGAGCGAGCAGTTCTTC. Its protein is CASSANNQGMSEQFF.

This chain links TRBV5-6 with TRBJ2-7; the D gene is possibly TRBD2 (5 bases). In germline, CDR1 is SGHDT, CDR2 YYEEEE. There are 13 residues in the CDR3. V was pared by 2 bases and J by 4 bases, with 10 bases between. CDR3 region: CASSLLEAYEQYF. In DNA form, the CDR3 reads TGTGCCAGCAGCTTACTAGAAGCGTACGAGCAGTACTTC.

This chain's CDR3 is CASSTGTGYNEQFF. The CDR3 bases are TGTGCCAGCAGCACCGGGACAGGCTACAATGAGCAGTTCTTC. This chain joins TRBV9 and TRBJ2-1; the match to TRBD1 covers 8 bases. The germline V gene has CDR1 SGDLS and CDR2 YYNGEE. The ends lost 4 bases at V and 3 bases at J; junction bases unmatched: 3. This CDR3 region has 14 residues.

The DNA for the CDR3 is TGCAGCGTTTCCTCTAGCGGACTAAACACCGGGGAGCTGTTTTTT. The encoded protein is CSVSSSGLNTGELFF. The chain recombines TRBV29-1 with TRBJ2-2; 7 nucleotides align to TRBD2. The CDR3 runs to 15 residues. The V segment lost 5 bases and the J segment 2 bases; nucleotides outside the gene matches: 8. In germline, CDR1 is SQVTM, CDR2 ANQGSEA.

The rearrangement uses TRBV2 and TRBJ2-7; a weak D match, TRBD1 (6 bases). The V end lost 11 bases, the J end lost 3 bases, and 20 bases lay between the germline ends. CDR3 length: 14 amino acids. In germline, CDR1 is SNHLY, CDR2 FYNNEI. The CDR3 protein is CAAGVRDKFYEQYF. The CDR3 DNA sequence: TGTGCCGCCGGCGTCCGGGACAAATTCTACGAGCAGTACTTC.

This rearrangement joins TRBV27 to TRBJ2-3; D ambiguous. The CDR3 has 16 residues. Germline-derived CDR1 and CDR2 are MNHEY and SMNVEV (reference sequence). V shed 3 bases and J shed 0 bases, with 13 bases lying between them. This CDR3 is CASSLSRHPSTDTQYF. The CDR3 bases are TGTGCCAGCAGTTTGTCCCGACATCCTAGCACAGATACGCAGTATTTT.

This chain connects TRBV19 to TRBJ1-1, with D perhaps matching TRBD1 (5 bases). Germline V lookup: CDR1 LNHDA, CDR2 SQIVND (reference sequence). There are 15 residues in the CDR3. Trimming left V 0 bases short and J 6 bases short, with 14 bases between. The CDR3 sequence: CASSIDYESRAEAFF. The CDR3 nucleotides read TGTGCCAGTAGTATAGATTACGAGAGCAGGGCTGAAGCTTTCTTT.

This sequence joins TRBV6-6 and TRBJ1-5; D unclear. CDR1 and CDR2 (germline): MNHNY, SVGAGI (reference sequence). The CDR3 sequence is 12 residues long. The germline V and J ends were trimmed by 8 bases and 6 bases, with 11 bases remaining between them. The CDR3 spells CASSRSGQPQHF. The CDR3 DNA reads as TGTGCCAGCTCCCGGTCGGGTCAGCCCCAGCATTTT.

The chain carries TRBV10-3 and TRBJ2-7, with 7 bases fitting TRBD1. Germline CDR1 reads ENHRY; CDR2 reads SYGVKD. The V gene end was trimmed by 6 bases and the J gene end by 7 bases; junction bases not matched to a gene: 15. CDR3 length: 15 residues. Written as DNA, the CDR3 is TGTGCCATCAGGAGCCCCAGGCAGGGGGTCGGGGAGCAGTACTTC. Encoded protein: CAIRSPRQGVGEQYF.

The chain joins TRBV19 to TRBJ1-2, with 7 positions matching TRBD1. Per the germline V gene, CDR1 is LNHDA and CDR2 is SQIVND (reference sequence). The length of the CDR3 is 13 residues. V shed 7 bases, J shed 6 bases, and the junction held 8 bases outside the gene matches. CDR3 loop: CASTEGQINGYTF. The CDR3, as DNA: TGTGCCAGTACCGAGGGACAGATAAATGGCTACACCTTC. Using reference TRBV19 and TRBJ1-2 for the parts outside the CDR3, the full variable domain is DGGITQSPKYLFRKEGQNVTLSCEQNLNHDAMYWYRQDPGQGLRLIYYSQIVNDFQKGDIAEGYSVSREKKESFPLTVTSAQKNPTAFYLCASTEGQINGYTFGSGTRLTVV.

This clone was observed a handful of times. V usage is TRBV4-2 and J usage is TRBJ2-3; TRBD2 aligns across 10 bases. The germline gives CDR1 LGHNA, CDR2 YNFKEQ. The V and J ends lost 4 bases and 2 bases, in that order; junction bases with no gene match: 15. The CDR3 is 19 residues long. The CDR3 is CASSRWGSKAGGPTDTQYF. The CDR3 DNA reads TGTGCCAGCAGCCGGTGGGGCAGTAAAGCGGGAGGGCCCACAGATACGCAGTATTTT.

This clone appeared a few times. This rearrangement joins TRBV6-6 to TRBJ2-7; D uncertain. This CDR3 spans 12 amino acids. V was pared by 5 bases and J by 3 bases, with 8 bases between. Germline CDR1 is MNHNY and CDR2 is SVGAGI (reference sequence). CDR3 amino acids: CASSPRYYEQYF. CDR3 sequence (DNA): TGTGCCAGCAGTCCTCGCTACTACGAGCAGTACTTC.

The rearrangement uses TRBV9 and TRBJ1-1; 8 bases are a match to TRBD1. The trim removed 0 bases at V and 0 bases at J, leaving 4 bases unmatched. The CDR3 is made up of 16 amino acids. Germline V gene sequence: CDR1 SGDLS, CDR2 YYNGEE. CDR3 amino acids: CASSVGLDRVNTEAFF. The CDR3, as DNA: TGTGCCAGCAGCGTAGGGTTGGACAGGGTGAACACTGAAGCTTTCTTT.

The chain recombines TRBV7-2 with TRBJ1-2; D call uncertain. The CDR3 totals 16 residues. Germline CDR1 and CDR2: SGHTA and FQGNSA. Trimming took off 6 bases at V and 4 bases at J, with 21 bases between the two ends. The CDR3 bases are TGTGCCAGCAGTCGAACAGTGGCAGGAAACATCTATGGCTACACCTTC. Amino acids: CASSRTVAGNIYGYTF.